This is a list of T cell receptor beta chains from one sample in a study of blood T cell repertoires in COVID-19. Sequencing was performed with immunoSEQ multiplex PCR; in TCRdb, only in-frame clones are kept and a portion is missing. The data show 20,000 to 25,000 clones, 85% to 90% seen once. Sample: peripheral blood. The source is a man aged 50 to 60 with active COVID-19. CDR3s include the opening cysteine and the closing phenylalanine or tryptophan. The order of the fields is D gene, V gene, J gene, clone size, CDR3 protein, CDR3 DNA. The D gene is left open where the match is weak. Clone size is shown for a subset of rows, as once, few, many or a class of expanded clone.

d_call: TRBD1
v_call: TRBV10-1
j_call: TRBJ2-7
clone_size: .
cdr3_aa: CASSEGAGGYEQYF
cdr3_nt: TGCGCCAGCAGTGAGGGGGCAGGGGGCTACGAGCAGTACTTC

d_call: TRBD2
v_call: TRBV5-1
j_call: TRBJ2-3
clone_size: .
cdr3_aa: CASSLELAGRDTQYF
cdr3_nt: TGCGCCAGCAGCTTGGAACTAGCGGGACGGGATACGCAGTATTTT

d_call: .
v_call: TRBV9
j_call: TRBJ1-2
clone_size: once
cdr3_aa: CASSQYGGGYTF
cdr3_nt: TGTGCCAGCAGCCAGTACGGGGGTGGCTACACCTTC

d_call: TRBD1
v_call: TRBV25-1
j_call: TRBJ1-1
clone_size: .
cdr3_aa: CASSEWGQGAAEAFF
cdr3_nt: TGTGCCAGCAGTGAATGGGGACAGGGGGCCGCTGAAGCTTTCTTT

d_call: TRBD2
v_call: TRBV11-3
j_call: TRBJ2-1
clone_size: .
cdr3_aa: CASSLGGTSGNEQFF
cdr3_nt: TGTGCCAGCAGCTTAGGAGGGACTAGCGGGAATGAGCAGTTCTTC

d_call: TRBD1
v_call: TRBV19
j_call: TRBJ2-7
clone_size: .
cdr3_aa: CASSTEMGQGGYEQYF
cdr3_nt: TGTGCCAGTAGTACAGAGATGGGACAGGGAGGCTACGAGCAGTACTTC

d_call: .
v_call: TRBV30
j_call: TRBJ1-6
clone_size: .
cdr3_aa: CAWSVAGGPPNSPLHF
cdr3_nt: TGTGCCTGGAGTGTTGCAGGAGGCCCCCCAAATTCACCCCTCCACTTT

d_call: .
v_call: TRBV5-5
j_call: TRBJ1-2
clone_size: .
cdr3_aa: CASSLGRTANYGYTF
cdr3_nt: TGTGCCAGCAGCTTGGGTCGCACAGCTAACTATGGCTACACCTTC

d_call: .
v_call: TRBV6-6
j_call: TRBJ2-3
clone_size: .
cdr3_aa: CASSNTEGQYF
cdr3_nt: TGTGCCAGCAGTAACACAGAGGGGCAGTATTTT

d_call: .
v_call: TRBV2
j_call: TRBJ1-1
clone_size: .
cdr3_aa: CASSEAREGKAFF
cdr3_nt: TGTGCCAGCAGTGAAGCAAGGGAGGGAAAAGCTTTCTTT

d_call: .
v_call: TRBV9
j_call: TRBJ2-7
clone_size: few
cdr3_aa: CASSVGHANEQYF
cdr3_nt: TGTGCCAGCAGCGTCGGACACGCGAACGAGCAGTACTTC

d_call: TRBD2
v_call: TRBV4-1
j_call: TRBJ2-3
clone_size: few
cdr3_aa: CASSRLSAGGLRDTQYF
cdr3_nt: TGCGCCAGCAGCCGGCTCTCGGCGGGGGGGCTGAGAGATACGCAGTATTTT

d_call: TRBD2
v_call: TRBV6-5
j_call: TRBJ2-1
clone_size: .
cdr3_aa: CASSYSAGGNEQFF
cdr3_nt: TGTGCCAGCAGTTACTCGGCGGGGGGGAATGAGCAGTTCTTC

d_call: TRBD1
v_call: TRBV7-9
j_call: TRBJ2-1
clone_size: .
cdr3_aa: CASSYGQGARNEQFF
cdr3_nt: TGTGCCAGCAGCTATGGACAGGGGGCGCGAAATGAGCAGTTCTTC